A selection of T cell receptor beta chains follows, all from one sample in a study of blood T cell repertoires in COVID-19. The data were produced by immunoSEQ multiplex PCR, yet TCRdb's version contains in-frame clones alone and is incomplete. The sample gives fewer than 250,000 clones, approximately 83% of which show up once; about 3.8% is in the top ten. The source material was PBMCs or T cells enriched from blood (not recorded which). Receptor source: a woman between 40 and 50 years old with acute COVID-19. Both conserved end residues are part of each CDR3. A D gene is named only where the DNA matches it firmly. Only some rows state a clone size, as once, few, many or a class for expanded clones.

cdr3_nt	cdr3_aa	d_call	j_call	v_call	clone_size
TGTGCCAGCAGTCCCTCCGGGACTTTGCCCCAGCATTTT	CASSPSGTLPQHF	NA	TRBJ1-5	TRBV28	NA
TGTGCCAGCAGTTTATGGGGGACAGGGGGCCGACAGCCCCAGCATTTT	CASSLWGTGGRQPQHF	TRBD1	TRBJ1-5	TRBV27	NA
TGCGCCAGCAGCCCGGGGTGGACAGGCGAAGCCAAAAACATTCAGTACTTC	CASSPGWTGEAKNIQYF	TRBD1	TRBJ2-4	TRBV5-1	NA
TGCGCCAGCAGAGACCCTAGCGGAAGCTCCTACAATGAGCAGTTCTTC	CASRDPSGSSYNEQFF	TRBD2	TRBJ2-1	TRBV5-1	few
TGTGCCAGCAGCTTAAGCTACAGGGGCGGATCACCCCTCCACTTT	CASSLSYRGGSPLHF	TRBD1	TRBJ1-6	TRBV5-8	NA
TGCAGCGTCCGGGACAGACCCCAAGAGACCCAGTACTTC	CSVRDRPQETQYF	TRBD1	TRBJ2-5	TRBV29-1	NA
TGTGCCAGCAGGGCGGGACAGGGACCAGATACGCAGTATTTT	CASRAGQGPDTQYF	TRBD1	TRBJ2-3	TRBV6-5	few
TGTGCCAGCTCCCCACCTAGCGGGAGGGCCCTGAGCTCCTACAATGAGCAGTTCTTC	CASSPPSGRALSSYNEQFF	TRBD2	TRBJ2-1	TRBV18	NA
TGTGCCACCGGTACAGTATTGGCAGATACGCAGTATTTT	CATGTVLADTQYF	NA	TRBJ2-3	TRBV24-1	NA
TGTGCCAGCAGTTTAGGGTGGTCAGGGGGCTTTTCCTACGAGCAGTACTTC	CASSLGWSGGFSYEQYF	TRBD1	TRBJ2-7	TRBV27	NA
TGTGCCAGCAGCTTAGGGACTAGCGGGATCTACGAGCAGTACTTC	CASSLGTSGIYEQYF	TRBD2	TRBJ2-7	TRBV7-6	few
TGTGCCAGCAGCTCGGGACTAGCGGGAGCTCGTTCCTACAATGAGCAGTTCTTC	CASSSGLAGARSYNEQFF	TRBD2	TRBJ2-1	TRBV11-2	NA